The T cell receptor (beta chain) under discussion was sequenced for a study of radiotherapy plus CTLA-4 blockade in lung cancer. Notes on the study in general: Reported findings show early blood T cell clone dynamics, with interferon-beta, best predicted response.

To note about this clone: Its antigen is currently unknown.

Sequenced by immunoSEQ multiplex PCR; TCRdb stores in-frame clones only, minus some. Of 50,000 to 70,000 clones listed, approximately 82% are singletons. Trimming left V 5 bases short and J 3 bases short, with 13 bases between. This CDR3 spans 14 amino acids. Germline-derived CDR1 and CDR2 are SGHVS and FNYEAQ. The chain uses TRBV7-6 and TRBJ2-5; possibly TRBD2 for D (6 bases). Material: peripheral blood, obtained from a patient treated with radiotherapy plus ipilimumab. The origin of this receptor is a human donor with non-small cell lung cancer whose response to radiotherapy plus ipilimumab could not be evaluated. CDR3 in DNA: TGTGCCAGCAGCAGGCGGGGTGCCGAAGAGACCCAGTACTTC. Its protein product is CASSRRGAEETQYF. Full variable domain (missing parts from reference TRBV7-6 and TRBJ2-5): GAGVSQSPRYKVTKRGQDVALRCDPISGHVSLYWYRQALGQGPEFLTYFNYEAQQDKSGLPNDRFSAERPEGSISTLTIQRTEQRDSAMYRCASSRRGAEETQYFGPGTRLLVL.